These T cell receptor beta chains were read from a single sample in a study of vaccination and CD4 T cells after COVID-19. Antigens of these TCRs are unknown. TCRdb passed the PCR reads through MiXCR, listing each CDR3 protein once. This table holds tens of thousands of distinct CDR3 sequences, around two fifths found once. The sample consisted of CD4+ T cells from blood, cultured in vitro, taken about 7 months after SARS-CoV-2 vaccination. The receptor set was obtained from a human donor who had recovered from COVID-19. CDR3s include the opening cysteine and the closing phenylalanine or tryptophan. The order of the fields is V gene, J gene, D gene, clone size, CDR3 protein, CDR3 DNA. The D gene is left open where the match is weak. A clone size is listed for some rows: how often the clone was seen (once, few, many), or a class if it is expanded.

TRBV7-9	TRBJ2-5	TRBD2	few	CASSFGLAGVSETQYF	TGTGCCAGCAGCTTCGGACTAGCGGGGGTTTCAGAGACCCAGTACTTC
TRBV20-1	TRBJ1-1	.	once	CSARQGGEPEAFF	TGCAGTGCTAGACAGGGTGGGGAACCTGAAGCTTTCTTT
TRBV6-1	TRBJ2-5	TRBD2	.	CASSDYRGTSGIVGGTQYF	TGTGCCAGCAGTGATTATCGAGGGACTAGCGGGATAGTTGGCGGGACCCAGTACTTC
TRBV6-2/TRBV6-3	TRBJ2-7	.	.	CASIKRGGFGYEQYF	TGTGCCAGCATCAAGAGGGGGGGGTTCGGATACGAGCAGTACTTC
TRBV20-1	TRBJ1-1	TRBD1	few	CSASSTGATEAFF	TGCAGTGCTAGCTCGACAGGGGCCACTGAAGCTTTCTTT
TRBV7-9	TRBJ2-5	TRBD1	large	CASSLRGREETQYF	TGTGCCAGCAGCTTAAGGGGGCGGGAAGAGACCCAGTACTTC
TRBV7-2	TRBJ2-7	TRBD2	.	CASSLYSSGASYEQYF	TGTGCCAGCAGCTTGTACTCTAGCGGTGCCTCCTACGAGCAGTACTTC
TRBV10-3	TRBJ1-5	.	.	CAISEWLWDGEGYNQPQHF	TGTGCCATCAGTGAGTGGCTCTGGGACGGCGAGGGGTACAATCAGCCCCAGCATTTT
TRBV20-1	TRBJ1-2	TRBD1	.	CSARGAGGSYGYTF	TGCAGTGCTAGAGGGGCAGGGGGCAGTTATGGCTACACCTTC
TRBV7-2	TRBJ2-3	.	few	CASSFYSGHTDTQYF	TGTGCCAGCAGCTTTTATAGCGGTCACACAGATACGCAGTATTTT
TRBV19	TRBJ1-2	.	.	CASSIRRGGAGYTF	TGTGCCAGTAGTATTAGGAGGGGTGGGGCTGGCTACACCTTC
TRBV6-5	TRBJ2-7	.	.	CASSYRWRGGDEQYF	TGTGCCAGCAGTTACCGCTGGCGGGGTGGCGACGAGCAGTACTTC
TRBV19	TRBJ1-2	.	.	CASSMVRDPHGYTF	TGTGCCAGTAGTATGGTCCGGGACCCCCATGGCTACACCTTC
TRBV20-1	TRBJ2-1	TRBD2	.	CSARDEVTGGYNEQFF	TGCAGTGCTAGAGATGAGGTGACGGGAGGGTACAATGAGCAGTTCTTC
TRBV27	TRBJ1-2	.	once	CASSLRPRGAYYGYTF	TGTGCCAGCAGTTTACGACCTAGGGGTGCCTACTATGGCTACACCTTC
TRBV6-1	TRBJ2-1	.	.	CASIRVSYNEQFF	TGTGCCAGCATTCGGGTCTCCTACAATGAGCAGTTCTTC
TRBV10-3	TRBJ1-6	.	.	CAISEDTRNSPLHF	TGTGCCATCAGTGAGGACACTAGGAATTCACCCCTCCACTTT
TRBV7-3	TRBJ2-3	.	.	CASSLRGGPTDTQYF	TGTGCCAGCAGCTTAAGGGGGGGGCCCACAGATACGCAGTATTTT
TRBV19	TRBJ1-5	.	few	CASKGPNQPQHF	TGTGCCAGTAAGGGGCCTAATCAGCCCCAGCATTTT
TRBV7-3	TRBJ2-2	.	.	CASSFSGDGELFF	TGTGCCAGCAGCTTTTCAGGGGACGGGGAGCTGTTTTTT
TRBV7-9	TRBJ2-3	TRBD2	.	CASSSTSGGIHTDTQYF	TGTGCCAGCAGCTCCACTAGCGGGGGGATACACACAGATACGCAGTATTTT
TRBV20-1	TRBJ1-6	.	.	CSARSEGNSPLHF	TGCAGTGCTAGGTCGGAAGGTAATTCACCCCTCCACTTT
TRBV7-2	TRBJ2-5	TRBD2	.	CASRQTSGGETQYF	TGTGCCAGCAGACAGACTAGCGGTGGGGAGACCCAGTACTTC
TRBV7-3	TRBJ2-2	.	.	CASSLRPTSNTGELFF	TGTGCCAGCAGCTTAAGACCGACTTCGAACACCGGGGAGCTGTTTTTT
TRBV7-2	TRBJ1-2	.	few	CASSLYTANGYTF	TGTGCCAGCAGCTTGTATACAGCAAATGGCTACACCTTC
TRBV6-2/TRBV6-3	TRBJ2-3	.	few	CASSYDPYTRNTQYF	TGTGCCAGCAGTTACGACCCGTATACCCGCAATACGCAGTATTTT
TRBV20-1	TRBJ1-2	.	.	CSANPQGPPPGYTF	TGCAGTGCTAACCCACAGGGACCCCCGCCTGGCTACACCTTC
TRBV19	TRBJ2-7	TRBD2	few	CASSIGGGPYEQYF	TGTGCCAGTAGTATTGGCGGGGGACCCTACGAGCAGTACTTC
TRBV21-1	TRBJ1-1	.	.	CASRQGYFRWTEAFF	TGTGCCAGCCGACAGGGTTATTTTAGGTGGACTGAAGCTTTCTTT
TRBV20-1	TRBJ1-2	.	few	CSASTYGYTF	TGCAGTGCTAGTACCTATGGCTACACCTTC
TRBV19	TRBJ2-3	TRBD2	few	CASSIWGGSDTQYF	TGTGCCAGTAGTATATGGGGGGGTTCAGATACGCAGTATTTT
TRBV20-1	TRBJ1-2	.	medium-sized	CSASQDYGYTF	TGCAGTGCTAGCCAGGACTATGGCTACACCTTC
TRBV20-1	TRBJ1-1	.	few	CSARDPRRTQAEAFF	TGCAGTGCTAGAGATCCTAGGAGGACACAGGCTGAAGCTTTCTTT
TRBV7-7	TRBJ2-5	.	.	CASSMGLFQETQYF	TGTGCTAGCAGCATGGGACTCTTCCAAGAGACCCAGTACTTC
TRBV6-2/TRBV6-3	TRBJ2-7	TRBD2	.	CASSYYRGDEQYF	TGTGCCAGCAGTTACTACCGGGGGGACGAGCAGTACTTC
TRBV2	TRBJ2-1	TRBD1	.	CASRADRGNEQFF	TGTGCCAGCAGAGCCGACAGGGGGAATGAGCAGTTCTTC
TRBV6-6	TRBJ2-3	.	.	CASSYRRRTDTQYF	TGTGCCAGCAGTTATCGCAGGCGCACAGATACGCAGTATTTT
TRBV19	TRBJ2-7	TRBD1	.	CASSTAWDRRTYEQYF	TGTGCCAGTAGTACGGCTTGGGACAGGAGGACCTACGAGCAGTACTTC
TRBV20-1	TRBJ2-3	TRBD1	few	CSASPFQGAIDTQYF	TGCAGTGCTAGCCCCTTTCAGGGGGCGATTGATACGCAGTATTTT
TRBV5-1	TRBJ2-3	TRBD2	.	CASSLLAGLSTDTQYF	TGCGCCAGCAGCTTGCTAGCGGGACTAAGCACAGATACGCAGTATTTT
TRBV20-1	TRBJ2-7	.	.	CSARPIIRRSSYEQYF	TGCAGTGCTAGACCCATAATAAGACGGAGCTCCTACGAGCAGTACTTC
TRBV6-5	TRBJ1-5	.	.	CASSYEQSPLGQPQHF	TGTGCCAGCAGTTATGAACAGTCCCCCCTGGGCCAGCCCCAGCATTTT
TRBV19	TRBJ1-5	TRBD1	few	CASSRGTGGSPQHF	TGTGCCAGTAGTAGGGGGACAGGGGGAAGTCCCCAGCATTTT
TRBV19	TRBJ1-2	.	.	CASSTLYGYTF	TGTGCCAGTAGCACCCTCTATGGCTACACCTTC
TRBV4-2	TRBJ1-5	.	.	CASSQDRNQPQHF	TGTGCCAGCAGCCAAGACAGGAATCAGCCCCAGCATTTT